This TCR beta chain is from a study of vaccination and CD4 T cells after COVID-19. Sequenced with the Oncomine TCR Beta short-read assay was DNA taken from cultured CD4+ T cells. TCRdb passed the PCR reads through MiXCR, listing each CDR3 protein once. The table shows under 15,000 distinct CDR3 sequences, with 25% to 35% occurring only once. This clonotype was counted only a few times. Its specificity is unknown. V was pared by 5 bases and J by 0 bases, with 8 bases of the junction left unmatched. Germline V gene lookup returns CDR1 MNHEY and CDR2 SVGEGT. This CDR3 region has 16 residues. The treatment denotes: roughly ten-day PBMC culture with coronavirus spike peptide pools or control peptides (ViraFEST assay). ViraFEST expanded antigen-specific T cells with peptide pools, then sequenced TCRs.

The clonotype originates from a human donor with COVID-19. The sample was cultured CD4+ T cells from blood. J is TRBJ2-5 and V is TRBV6-2 or TRBV6-3, with 8 bases fitting TRBD2. CDR3 sequence: CASSPRGRGDQETQYF. CDR3 nucleotides: TGTGCCAGCAGTCCCCGTGGGCGGGGGGACCAAGAGACCCAGTACTTC.